This TCR beta chain derives from a study of blood T cell repertoires in COVID-19. The assay was immunoSEQ multiplex PCR, and TCRdb's table has in-frame clones only and misses some. The sample carries roughly 190,000 clones, 70% to 90% recorded once. Germline loops: CDR1 SGHTS, CDR2 YDEGEE. This CDR3 contains 16 residues. The V and J ends lost 4 bases and 3 bases, in that order; junction bases with no gene match: 8. The TCR originated in a woman aged 35 to 49 who had recovered from COVID-19. The rearrangement joins TRBV5-8 to TRBJ2-1; TRBD1 agrees at 9 bases. Sequenced sample: peripheral blood. CDR3 DNA: TGTGCCAGCAGCCCACGGACAGGGGTCGGCTACAATGAGCAGTTCTTC. Translated, it gives CASSPRTGVGYNEQFF.